This is a list of T cell receptor beta chains from one sample in a study of T cells in tuberculosis. Repertoires were generated with immunoSEQ multiplex PCR, while TCRdb's copy carries only in-frame clones and drops some. The sample yields 25,000 to 35,000 clones, 85% to 95% seen once. The material sequenced was PBMCs. Receptors originate from a donor aged 10-29 years with latent tuberculosis or without tuberculosis infection. Some clones in this sample may be carry-over from other donors' samples. CDR3s include the opening cysteine and the closing phenylalanine or tryptophan. Rows give clone size only sometimes, using once, few, many, or a class for an expanded clone.

V: TRBV6-1; J: TRBJ2-7; size: NA; CDR3: CASSETAGGYEQYF
V: TRBV4-1; J: TRBJ2-7; size: NA; CDR3: CASSQVGPAGGYEQYF
V: TRBV18; J: TRBJ2-5; size: NA; CDR3: CASSFLQVPQETQYF
V: TRBV5-5; J: TRBJ2-7; size: few; CDR3: CASSLNRRGTYEQYF
V: TRBV27; J: TRBJ1-2; size: NA; CDR3: CFASANYGYTF
V: TRBV5-5; J: TRBJ2-1; size: NA; CDR3: CASSRQGFSSYNEQFF
V: TRBV6-5; J: TRBJ2-7; size: NA; CDR3: CASSSTRDRYEQYF
V: TRBV5-1; J: TRBJ2-7; size: NA; CDR3: CASSSRLALSSSYEQYF
V: TRBV28; J: TRBJ2-1; size: NA; CDR3: CASSKASSGRAQFF
V: TRBV7-8; J: TRBJ2-1; size: NA; CDR3: CASSPWGLDYNEQFF
V: TRBV9; J: TRBJ2-1; size: NA; CDR3: CASSPGERGNEQFF
V: TRBV2; J: TRBJ2-5; size: NA; CDR3: CASSFGQGTLGTQYF
V: TRBV6-6; J: TRBJ2-7; size: once; CDR3: CASSSDGVGYF
V: TRBV6-1; J: TRBJ2-7; size: NA; CDR3: CASSPGSTLSYEQYF
V: TRBV6-4; J: TRBJ1-1; size: NA; CDR3: CASSAEGSMGTEAFF
V: TRBV14; J: TRBJ2-7; size: NA; CDR3: CASSQGAAYEQYF
V: TRBV7-9; J: TRBJ2-7; size: NA; CDR3: CASSLRTSGNEQYF
V: TRBV4-1; J: TRBJ2-2; size: NA; CDR3: CASSYQTRGTGELFF
V: TRBV6-4; J: TRBJ1-5; size: NA; CDR3: CASSDSGAGPLSNQPQHF
V: TRBV19; J: TRBJ2-7; size: NA; CDR3: CASSGGWTGFDEQYF